A selection of T cell receptor beta chains follows, all from one sample in a study of blood T cell repertoires in COVID-19. Produced via immunoSEQ multiplex PCR; TCRdb's table is partial and in-frame only. This sample has around 300,000 clones, with 75% to 90% found just once. Source material: peripheral blood. Source of these receptors: a man aged 45-65 years with acute or convalescent COVID-19. Both conserved end residues are part of each CDR3. D genes are given only for firm matches. Clone sizes are given selectively: once, few, many, or a class where the clone is expanded.

CDR3aa: CASSQIRAGWYF
CDR3nt: TGTGCCAGCAGTCAGATCAGGGCAGGGTGGTACTTC
d_gene: .
v_gene: TRBV28
j_gene: TRBJ2-7
abundance: .

CDR3aa: CASSLERGLAGGAGELFF
CDR3nt: TGTGCCAGCAGCTTAGAGAGGGGACTAGCGGGGGGTGCCGGGGAGCTGTTTTTT
d_gene: TRBD2
v_gene: TRBV7-2
j_gene: TRBJ2-2
abundance: .

CDR3aa: CASSTPGGTTPFF
CDR3nt: TGCGCCAGCAGTACCCCCGGGGGGACTACTCCGTTCTTC
d_gene: TRBD2
v_gene: TRBV10-1
j_gene: TRBJ2-1
abundance: once

CDR3aa: CARSAGGREKLFF
CDR3nt: TGTGCCAGAAGCGCGGGGGGAAGGGAAAAACTGTTTTTT
d_gene: .
v_gene: TRBV5-3
j_gene: TRBJ1-4
abundance: .

CDR3aa: CSVEVAANEQFF
CDR3nt: TGCAGCGTTGAAGTGGCTGCAAATGAGCAGTTCTTC
d_gene: .
v_gene: TRBV29-1
j_gene: TRBJ2-1
abundance: .

CDR3aa: CASSEVAGYQPQHF
CDR3nt: TGTGCCAGCAGTGAAGTGGCGGGCTATCAGCCCCAGCATTTT
d_gene: .
v_gene: TRBV6-1
j_gene: TRBJ1-5
abundance: .

CDR3aa: CASSYSFGFSGNTIYF
CDR3nt: TGTGCCAGCAGTTACTCGTTCGGGTTCTCTGGAAACACCATATATTTT
d_gene: .
v_gene: TRBV6-6
j_gene: TRBJ1-3
abundance: .

CDR3aa: CASSLSYNEQFF
CDR3nt: TGTGCCAGCAGCCTATCTTACAATGAGCAGTTCTTC
d_gene: .
v_gene: TRBV9
j_gene: TRBJ2-1
abundance: .

CDR3aa: CASSQGAESSYNSPLHF
CDR3nt: TGTGCCAGCAGCCAAGGGGCCGAGAGCTCCTATAATTCACCCCTCCACTTT
d_gene: .
v_gene: TRBV3-1/TRBV3-2
j_gene: TRBJ1-6
abundance: .

CDR3aa: CASSINNLRGEAPLHF
CDR3nt: TGTGCCAGCAGTATTAATAACCTGCGGGGGGAAGCACCCCTCCACTTT
d_gene: .
v_gene: TRBV5-4
j_gene: TRBJ1-6
abundance: .

CDR3aa: CATSGDRVSQPQHF
CDR3nt: TGTGCCACCAGCGGAGACAGGGTGTCTCAGCCCCAGCATTTT
d_gene: TRBD1
v_gene: TRBV15
j_gene: TRBJ1-5
abundance: .

CDR3aa: CASSIREGMNTEAFF
CDR3nt: TGTGCCAGCAGTATCCGAGAGGGCATGAACACTGAAGCTTTCTTT
d_gene: .
v_gene: TRBV27
j_gene: TRBJ1-1
abundance: .

CDR3aa: CASSGRTGLGEQYF
CDR3nt: TGTGCCAGCAGTGGCCGGACAGGGCTCGGCGAGCAGTACTTC
d_gene: TRBD1
v_gene: TRBV25-1
j_gene: TRBJ2-7
abundance: .

CDR3aa: CASSATRGSDEQFF
CDR3nt: TGCGCCAGCAGCGCTACCAGGGGAAGCGATGAGCAGTTCTTC
d_gene: .
v_gene: TRBV5-1
j_gene: TRBJ2-1
abundance: .

CDR3aa: CASSWSRGFDEQFF
CDR3nt: TGCGCCAGCAGCTGGTCGCGCGGGTTCGATGAGCAGTTCTTC
d_gene: .
v_gene: TRBV5-1
j_gene: TRBJ2-1
abundance: .

CDR3aa: CASSQDRTSGGAGPEETQYF
CDR3nt: TGTGCCAGCAGCCAAGATCGGACTAGCGGGGGGGCGGGCCCCGAGGAGACCCAGTACTTC
d_gene: TRBD2
v_gene: TRBV14
j_gene: TRBJ2-5
abundance: .

CDR3aa: CASRHGQGVHYEQYF
CDR3nt: TGTGCCAGCAGGCATGGACAGGGGGTCCACTACGAGCAGTACTTC
d_gene: TRBD1
v_gene: TRBV7-9
j_gene: TRBJ2-7
abundance: once

CDR3aa: CASSQERSVAQYF
CDR3nt: TGCGCCAGCAGCCAAGAAAGATCGGTCGCGCAGTATTTT
d_gene: .
v_gene: TRBV4-1
j_gene: TRBJ2-3
abundance: few

CDR3aa: CASSWTGDNEQFF
CDR3nt: TGTGCCAGCAGTTGGACAGGGGACAATGAGCAGTTCTTC
d_gene: TRBD1
v_gene: TRBV12-3/TRBV12-4
j_gene: TRBJ2-1
abundance: .

CDR3aa: CSVLREKLFF
CDR3nt: TGCAGCGTTCTACGTGAAAAACTGTTTTTT
d_gene: .
v_gene: TRBV29-1
j_gene: TRBJ1-4
abundance: once

CDR3aa: CASGSEGGEAFF
CDR3nt: TGTGCTAGTGGCTCCGAGGGCGGTGAAGCTTTCTTT
d_gene: .
v_gene: TRBV12-5
j_gene: TRBJ1-1
abundance: .

CDR3aa: CATSTRLGPRGYTF
CDR3nt: TGTGCCACCAGCACCCGGTTGGGCCCAAGGGGCTACACCTTC
d_gene: .
v_gene: TRBV15
j_gene: TRBJ1-2
abundance: .

CDR3aa: CASSPRTGGTDTQYF
CDR3nt: TGTGCCAGCAGTCCCCGGACAGGGGGCACAGATACGCAGTATTTT
d_gene: TRBD1
v_gene: TRBV6-6
j_gene: TRBJ2-3
abundance: .

CDR3aa: CASSERRRGGEETQYF
CDR3nt: TGTGCCAGCAGTGAACGAAGGCGGGGTGGGGAAGAGACCCAGTACTTC
d_gene: .
v_gene: TRBV6-1
j_gene: TRBJ2-5
abundance: .

CDR3aa: CASSEAPDRRDTEAFF
CDR3nt: TGTGCCAGCAGTGAAGCCCCGGACAGGAGGGACACTGAAGCTTTCTTT
d_gene: TRBD1
v_gene: TRBV6-1
j_gene: TRBJ1-1
abundance: .

CDR3aa: CASSLASVRPTSGNTIYF
CDR3nt: TGCGCCAGCAGCTTGGCATCTGTGCGGCCGACCTCTGGAAACACCATATATTTT
d_gene: .
v_gene: TRBV5-1
j_gene: TRBJ1-3
abundance: once

CDR3aa: CASSLEAEGAQYF
CDR3nt: TGTGCCAGCAGCTTAGAGGCAGAGGGGGCCCAGTACTTC
d_gene: .
v_gene: TRBV7-2
j_gene: TRBJ2-5
abundance: once

CDR3aa: CASSALSWSEQYF
CDR3nt: TGTGCCAGCAGCGCCCTATCTTGGTCCGAGCAGTACTTC
d_gene: .
v_gene: TRBV7-2
j_gene: TRBJ2-7
abundance: .

CDR3aa: CASSVRGGRSSYNEQFF
CDR3nt: TGTGCCAGCAGCGTCCGCGGGGGGCGGAGCTCCTACAATGAGCAGTTCTTC
d_gene: TRBD2
v_gene: TRBV7-8
j_gene: TRBJ2-1
abundance: few

CDR3aa: CASSPGQDYGYTF
CDR3nt: TGTGCCAGCAGTCCAGGACAGGACTATGGCTACACCTTC
d_gene: TRBD1
v_gene: TRBV28
j_gene: TRBJ1-2
abundance: .

CDR3aa: CASSLGLAGGSTDTQYF
CDR3nt: TGCGCCAGCAGCCTGGGACTAGCGGGGGGAAGCACAGATACGCAGTATTTT
d_gene: TRBD2
v_gene: TRBV5-1
j_gene: TRBJ2-3
abundance: .

CDR3aa: CASSLGRLDSSKNYGYTF
CDR3nt: TGCGCCAGCAGCTTGGGTCGCCTGGACAGCTCGAAAAACTATGGCTACACCTTC
d_gene: .
v_gene: TRBV5-1
j_gene: TRBJ1-2
abundance: once

CDR3aa: CAISEPIADGPNTIYF
CDR3nt: TGTGCCATCAGTGAGCCCATCGCCGATGGGCCCAACACCATATATTTT
d_gene: .
v_gene: TRBV10-3
j_gene: TRBJ1-3
abundance: .

CDR3aa: CASSLVEGTQPQHF
CDR3nt: TGTGCCAGCAGTTTAGTGGAGGGGACTCAGCCCCAGCATTTT
d_gene: .
v_gene: TRBV27
j_gene: TRBJ1-5
abundance: .

CDR3aa: CASSFPGTGANIQYF
CDR3nt: TGTGCCAGCAGCTTTCCCGGGACAGGGGCCAACATTCAGTACTTC
d_gene: TRBD1
v_gene: TRBV11-2
j_gene: TRBJ2-4
abundance: .

CDR3aa: CASSKNRDTNEKLFF
CDR3nt: TGCGCCAGCAGTAAAAACAGAGACACTAATGAAAAACTGTTTTTT
d_gene: .
v_gene: TRBV10-1
j_gene: TRBJ1-4
abundance: .

CDR3aa: CASRRGPDSNQPQHF
CDR3nt: TGTGCCAGCAGGAGGGGGCCCGATAGCAATCAGCCCCAGCATTTT
d_gene: TRBD1
v_gene: TRBV6-5
j_gene: TRBJ1-5
abundance: .

CDR3aa: CASSEDRNTEAFF
CDR3nt: TGTGCCAGCAGTGAGGACAGAAACACTGAAGCTTTCTTT
d_gene: .
v_gene: TRBV2
j_gene: TRBJ1-1
abundance: .

CDR3aa: CASSWDYRKFF
CDR3nt: TGTGCCAGCAGCTGGGACTATAGAAAGTTCTTC
d_gene: TRBD2
v_gene: TRBV7-9
j_gene: TRBJ2-1
abundance: .

CDR3aa: CSALTGYTQYF
CDR3nt: TGCAGTGCATTGACAGGGTATACGCAGTATTTT
d_gene: TRBD1
v_gene: TRBV20-1
j_gene: TRBJ2-3
abundance: .

CDR3aa: CASSPTGTADTEAFF
CDR3nt: TGTGCCAGCAGCCCAACCGGGACAGCGGACACTGAAGCTTTCTTT
d_gene: TRBD1
v_gene: TRBV7-9
j_gene: TRBJ1-1
abundance: .

CDR3aa: CASSQDNRVIGYTF
CDR3nt: TGTGCCAGCAGCCAAGATAACCGAGTTATTGGCTACACCTTC
d_gene: .
v_gene: TRBV14
j_gene: TRBJ1-2
abundance: .

CDR3aa: CASSSPGQGSTPLHF
CDR3nt: TGTGCCAGCAGTTCCCCGGGACAGGGTAGTACACCCCTCCACTTT
d_gene: TRBD1
v_gene: TRBV6-6
j_gene: TRBJ1-6
abundance: .